Listed below are T cell receptor beta chains from one sample, sequenced in a study of regulatory T cells in long-lasting Graves disease. TCRdb itself ran the multiplex PCR reads through MiXCR, one entry per CDR3 protein. The sample shows under 500,000 distinct CDR3 sequences, 20% to 25% of them seen only once. The sample was peripheral blood mononuclear cells (PBMCs), taken when the disease was refractory, from a patient treated with antithyroid drugs. Receptors originate from a female donor with Graves disease. Each CDR3 is given with its conserved first and last residue. The D gene is left open where the match is weak. Size tells how often a clone was seen (once, few, many) or the class of an expanded clone, and some rows leave it out.

v_gene: TRBV20-1
abundance: NA
j_gene: TRBJ2-7
d_gene: TRBD1
CDR3nt: TGCAGTGCGGACCGGGACAGGGTGGACTACGAGCAGTACTTC
CDR3aa: CSADRDRVDYEQYF

v_gene: TRBV6-2/TRBV6-3
abundance: few
j_gene: TRBJ1-2
d_gene: NA
CDR3nt: TGTGCCAGCAGTTCCACCGGTCGGCGGGCCCCGACCTTC
CDR3aa: CASSSTGRRAPTF

v_gene: TRBV28
abundance: few
j_gene: TRBJ1-5
d_gene: NA
CDR3nt: TGTGCCAGCAGTTTAGGGCCAGGGGAGGACGACAATCAGCCCCAGCATTTT
CDR3aa: CASSLGPGEDDNQPQHF

v_gene: TRBV7-2
abundance: many
j_gene: TRBJ2-5
d_gene: NA
CDR3nt: TGTGCCAGCAGCTTAGAACGGGGGAGGTTAGCAGAGACCCAGTACTTC
CDR3aa: CASSLERGRLAETQYF

v_gene: TRBV9
abundance: NA
j_gene: TRBJ2-7
d_gene: NA
CDR3nt: TGTGCCAGCAGCGGAAGTGACTCAGTCTACGAGCAGTACTTC
CDR3aa: CASSGSDSVYEQYF

v_gene: TRBV29-1
abundance: many
j_gene: TRBJ2-7
d_gene: NA
CDR3nt: TGCAGCGTTGAAGACAGGGGATACGAGCAGTACTTC
CDR3aa: CSVEDRGYEQYF

v_gene: TRBV2
abundance: many
j_gene: TRBJ1-2
d_gene: TRBD1
CDR3nt: TGTGCCAGCAGTAGTGGACCGGGACAGGGGCTTCGTGCGAGCTATGGCTACACCTTC
CDR3aa: CASSSGPGQGLRASYGYTF

v_gene: TRBV9
abundance: NA
j_gene: TRBJ2-7
d_gene: NA
CDR3nt: TGTGCCAGCAGCGTAGCGGGGCAGGCAGTGGTTTACGAGCAGTACTTC
CDR3aa: CASSVAGQAVVYEQYF

v_gene: TRBV28
abundance: NA
j_gene: TRBJ2-3
d_gene: TRBD1
CDR3nt: TGTGCCAGCAGTTTACCGGACAGGGAGTTCCCAGATACGCAGTATTTT
CDR3aa: CASSLPDREFPDTQYF

v_gene: TRBV29-1
abundance: NA
j_gene: TRBJ1-1
d_gene: NA
CDR3nt: TGCAGCGGATGGGAGGGTGAAGGCACTGAAGCTTTCTTT
CDR3aa: CSGWEGEGTEAFF

v_gene: TRBV27
abundance: many
j_gene: TRBJ2-4
d_gene: NA
CDR3nt: TGTGCCAGCAGTCTAACGGGACTTATCAAAAACATTCAGTACTTC
CDR3aa: CASSLTGLIKNIQYF

v_gene: TRBV11-2
abundance: NA
j_gene: TRBJ2-4
d_gene: TRBD2
CDR3nt: TGTGCCAGCAGCTTCGGCCGGGAGGCATACCAAAACATTCAGTACTTC
CDR3aa: CASSFGREAYQNIQYF

v_gene: TRBV27
abundance: few
j_gene: TRBJ2-5
d_gene: TRBD2
CDR3nt: TGTGCCAGCAGTTTTCTTGGGCTAGCGGGAGTGGGGCAAGAGACCCAGTACTTC
CDR3aa: CASSFLGLAGVGQETQYF

v_gene: TRBV6-1
abundance: few
j_gene: TRBJ2-4
d_gene: TRBD2
CDR3nt: TGTGCCAGCAGCTTGGGGGGGGGGAGGATGGCCAAAAACATTCAGTACTTC
CDR3aa: CASSLGGGRMAKNIQYF

v_gene: TRBV20-1
abundance: NA
j_gene: TRBJ1-2
d_gene: NA
CDR3nt: TGCAGTGCTCGGGACGGAGCCCAGGGGGGCTACACCTTC
CDR3aa: CSARDGAQGGYTF

v_gene: TRBV7-2
abundance: few
j_gene: TRBJ2-5
d_gene: NA
CDR3nt: TGTGCCAGCAGCCCCACGTTAGGGGACCAAGAGACCCAGTACTTC
CDR3aa: CASSPTLGDQETQYF

v_gene: TRBV7-4
abundance: NA
j_gene: TRBJ1-2
d_gene: NA
CDR3nt: TGTGTCAGCTTTAGTCGCAGGGGAACCTCAAACGGTGGCTACACCTTC
CDR3aa: CVSFSRRGTSNGGYTF

v_gene: TRBV5-8
abundance: NA
j_gene: TRBJ1-3
d_gene: NA
CDR3nt: TGTGCCAGCACCATTTTCCCGACCTTTAGGGTTCGCTCTGGAAACACCATATATTTT
CDR3aa: CASTIFPTFRVRSGNTIYF

v_gene: TRBV20-1
abundance: NA
j_gene: TRBJ2-2
d_gene: NA
CDR3nt: TGCAGTGCTAGAGATGGGGGGACCGGGGAGCTGTTTTTT
CDR3aa: CSARDGGTGELFF

v_gene: TRBV5-8
abundance: NA
j_gene: TRBJ1-4
d_gene: NA
CDR3nt: TGTGCCAGCAGCTTGGGGGACTTGGGGCAGGCAGATGAAAAACTGTTTTTT
CDR3aa: CASSLGDLGQADEKLFF

v_gene: TRBV28
abundance: many
j_gene: TRBJ2-7
d_gene: NA
CDR3nt: TGTGCCAGCAGCCCCTCGGGAGTTTACGAGCAGTACTTC
CDR3aa: CASSPSGVYEQYF

v_gene: TRBV28
abundance: many
j_gene: TRBJ1-1
d_gene: NA
CDR3nt: TGTGCCAGCAGCGCAGGAGGGGGGGGGAGAACTGAAGCTTTCTTT
CDR3aa: CASSAGGGGRTEAFF

v_gene: TRBV7-9
abundance: NA
j_gene: TRBJ1-1
d_gene: NA
CDR3nt: TGTGCCAGCAGCTTCGCACAGGGAGAGAACACTGAAGCTTTCTTT
CDR3aa: CASSFAQGENTEAFF

v_gene: TRBV5-4
abundance: many
j_gene: TRBJ2-7
d_gene: TRBD2
CDR3nt: TGTGCCAGCAGCTCAAGACTAGCGGGGGAGCAGTACTTC
CDR3aa: CASSSRLAGEQYF

v_gene: TRBV7-3
abundance: many
j_gene: TRBJ2-5
d_gene: TRBD2
CDR3nt: TGTGCCAGCAGCTTAACGACGGCTAGCGGGGAGACCCAGTACTTC
CDR3aa: CASSLTTASGETQYF

v_gene: TRBV20-1
abundance: NA
j_gene: TRBJ1-5
d_gene: NA
CDR3nt: TGCAGTGCTAGAGTAATAAGTAGGGACGGTCAGCCCCAGCATTTT
CDR3aa: CSARVISRDGQPQHF

v_gene: TRBV11-2
abundance: many
j_gene: TRBJ2-7
d_gene: NA
CDR3nt: TGTGCCAGCAGCTTAGCAGGTTCGAGTGAGCAGTACTTC
CDR3aa: CASSLAGSSEQYF

v_gene: TRBV12-5
abundance: NA
j_gene: TRBJ2-2
d_gene: TRBD2
CDR3nt: TGTGCTAGTGGTTCCAGCGGGAGCTTCGGGACCGGGGAGCTGTTTTTT
CDR3aa: CASGSSGSFGTGELFF

v_gene: TRBV5-1
abundance: few
j_gene: TRBJ2-7
d_gene: TRBD1
CDR3nt: TGCGCCAGCAGCCCAGGGACAGGCCATGGCGAGCAGTACTTC
CDR3aa: CASSPGTGHGEQYF

v_gene: TRBV6-8
abundance: NA
j_gene: TRBJ2-5
d_gene: TRBD2
CDR3nt: TGTGCCAGCAACCACCGACTAGCGGGAGGGCCAGCCCAAGAGACCCAGTACTTC
CDR3aa: CASNHRLAGGPAQETQYF

v_gene: TRBV28
abundance: many
j_gene: TRBJ1-5
d_gene: TRBD1
CDR3nt: TGTGCCAGCAGTTTATCGCGACAGGGGGCTCAGCCCCAGCATTTT
CDR3aa: CASSLSRQGAQPQHF

v_gene: TRBV28
abundance: NA
j_gene: TRBJ2-3
d_gene: NA
CDR3nt: TGTGCCAGCAGTCTGAGTTGGACTAAGGAAACGGGAGATACGCAGTATTTT
CDR3aa: CASSLSWTKETGDTQYF

v_gene: TRBV20-1
abundance: many
j_gene: TRBJ2-5
d_gene: NA
CDR3nt: TGCAGTGCTAGAGGTCCCAGTAGCCTACAAGAGACCCAGTACTTC
CDR3aa: CSARGPSSLQETQYF

v_gene: TRBV7-3
abundance: NA
j_gene: TRBJ2-7
d_gene: TRBD1
CDR3nt: TGTGCCAGCAGCCCCGAAGGACAGGGCAGCGAGCAGTACTTC
CDR3aa: CASSPEGQGSEQYF

v_gene: TRBV4-1
abundance: NA
j_gene: TRBJ2-7
d_gene: NA
CDR3nt: TGCGCCAGCAGCCAAGTTTTCAGGTTTGTCTCCTACGAGCAGTACTTC
CDR3aa: CASSQVFRFVSYEQYF

v_gene: TRBV28
abundance: many
j_gene: TRBJ2-7
d_gene: NA
CDR3nt: TGTGCCAGCAGTTACCGGGAGTACTACGAGCAGTACTTC
CDR3aa: CASSYREYYEQYF

v_gene: TRBV6-2/TRBV6-3
abundance: many
j_gene: TRBJ1-1
d_gene: NA
CDR3nt: TGTGCCAGCAGCCCACACAGAGGGTACGAAGCTTTCTTT
CDR3aa: CASSPHRGYEAFF

v_gene: TRBV20-1
abundance: few
j_gene: TRBJ2-7
d_gene: TRBD1
CDR3nt: TGCAGTGCTACCCCGGACAGGATTCCCGAGCAGTACTTC
CDR3aa: CSATPDRIPEQYF

v_gene: TRBV27
abundance: NA
j_gene: TRBJ2-2
d_gene: NA
CDR3nt: TGTGCCAGCAGTTTATTAGGATGGGGCGGGGAGCTGTTTTTT
CDR3aa: CASSLLGWGGELFF

v_gene: TRBV6-1
abundance: NA
j_gene: TRBJ1-1
d_gene: NA
CDR3nt: TGTGCCAGCAGTCGGACGGTAAGCGGTTCTGGCTCTTTCTTT
CDR3aa: CASSRTVSGSGSFF

v_gene: TRBV3-1
abundance: NA
j_gene: TRBJ2-2
d_gene: TRBD1
CDR3nt: TGTGCCAGCAGCCGAGATTTACTTCAGGGGGCTTACACCGGGGAGCTGTTTTTT
CDR3aa: CASSRDLLQGAYTGELFF

v_gene: TRBV5-8
abundance: few
j_gene: TRBJ1-1
d_gene: NA
CDR3nt: TGTGCCAGCAGCGGAGAGGGGTGGGTTGGGACTGAAGCTTTCTTT
CDR3aa: CASSGEGWVGTEAFF

v_gene: TRBV30
abundance: NA
j_gene: TRBJ1-3
d_gene: NA
CDR3nt: TGTGCCTGGGGGGGAAACACCATATATTTT
CDR3aa: CAWGGNTIYF

v_gene: TRBV6-2/TRBV6-3
abundance: NA
j_gene: TRBJ2-4
d_gene: NA
CDR3nt: TGTGCCAGCAGTTCCTCTGGGAGAACCATAGCCAAAAACATTCAGTACTTC
CDR3aa: CASSSSGRTIAKNIQYF

v_gene: TRBV28
abundance: many
j_gene: TRBJ2-5
d_gene: NA
CDR3nt: TGTGCCAGCAGTTTTGGAGGGGATGGAAAGACCCAGTACTTC
CDR3aa: CASSFGGDGKTQYF

v_gene: TRBV2
abundance: many
j_gene: TRBJ1-1
d_gene: NA
CDR3nt: TGTGCCAGCAGTGAAGCGATGTACGGACTGAACACTGAAGCTTTCTTT
CDR3aa: CASSEAMYGLNTEAFF

v_gene: TRBV5-1
abundance: NA
j_gene: TRBJ2-7
d_gene: TRBD2
CDR3nt: TGCGCCAGCAGCTTTCTGTTAGCGGGAGTCGCCTACGAGCAGTACTTC
CDR3aa: CASSFLLAGVAYEQYF

v_gene: TRBV29-1
abundance: many
j_gene: TRBJ1-5
d_gene: NA
CDR3nt: TGCAGCGTTGCGACAGGCCACACTCAGCCCCAGCATTTT
CDR3aa: CSVATGHTQPQHF

v_gene: TRBV28
abundance: few
j_gene: TRBJ1-5
d_gene: NA
CDR3nt: TGTGCCAGCAGATTGTCCTTGCTGGGGGCGGGTAGCAATCAGCCCCAGCATTTT
CDR3aa: CASRLSLLGAGSNQPQHF

v_gene: TRBV15
abundance: NA
j_gene: TRBJ2-2
d_gene: NA
CDR3nt: TGTGCCACCAGCAGAGGGGGGGGCCCCCTCTGGGAGCTGTTTTTT
CDR3aa: CATSRGGGPLWELFF

v_gene: TRBV3-1
abundance: NA
j_gene: TRBJ2-7
d_gene: NA
CDR3nt: TGTGCCAGCAGCCCTGTGACATTAAACAGATACGAGCAGTACTTC
CDR3aa: CASSPVTLNRYEQYF

v_gene: TRBV29-1
abundance: NA
j_gene: TRBJ2-7
d_gene: TRBD1
CDR3nt: TGCAGCGCTCCGGGACAGATTTACAATGAGCAGTACTTC
CDR3aa: CSAPGQIYNEQYF

v_gene: TRBV10-2
abundance: many
j_gene: TRBJ2-7
d_gene: NA
CDR3nt: TGCGCCAGCAGTGTAGCGAATACCTACGAGCAGTACTTC
CDR3aa: CASSVANTYEQYF